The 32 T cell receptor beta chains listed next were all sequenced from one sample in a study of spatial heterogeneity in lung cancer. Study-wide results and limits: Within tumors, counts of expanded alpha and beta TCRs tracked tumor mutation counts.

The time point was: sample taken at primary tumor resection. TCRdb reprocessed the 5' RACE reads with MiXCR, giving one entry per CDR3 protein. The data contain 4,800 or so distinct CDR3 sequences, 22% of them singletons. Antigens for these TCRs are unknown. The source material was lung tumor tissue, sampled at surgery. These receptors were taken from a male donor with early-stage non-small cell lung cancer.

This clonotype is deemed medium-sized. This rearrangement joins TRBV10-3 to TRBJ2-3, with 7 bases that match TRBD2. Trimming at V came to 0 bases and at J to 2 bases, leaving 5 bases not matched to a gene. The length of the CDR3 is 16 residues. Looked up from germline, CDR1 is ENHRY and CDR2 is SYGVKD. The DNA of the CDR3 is TGTGCCATCAGTGAGTCGTACGGGGGGAACACAGATACGCAGTATTTT. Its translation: CAISESYGGNTDTQYF.

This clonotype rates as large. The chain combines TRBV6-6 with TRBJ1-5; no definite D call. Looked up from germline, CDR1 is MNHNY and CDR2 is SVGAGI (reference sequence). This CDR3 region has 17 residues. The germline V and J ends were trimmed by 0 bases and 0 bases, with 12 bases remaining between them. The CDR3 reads CASSYSTGRYSNQPQHF. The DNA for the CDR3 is TGTGCCAGCAGTTACTCGACGGGGAGATATAGCAATCAGCCCCAGCATTTT.

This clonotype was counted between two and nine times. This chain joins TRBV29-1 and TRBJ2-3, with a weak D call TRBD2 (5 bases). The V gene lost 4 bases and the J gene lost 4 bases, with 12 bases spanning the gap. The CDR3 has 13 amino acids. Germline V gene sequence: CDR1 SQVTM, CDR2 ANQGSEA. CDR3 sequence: CSVAVKGADTQYF. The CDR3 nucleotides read TGCAGCGTTGCTGTAAAGGGAGCAGATACGCAGTATTTT.

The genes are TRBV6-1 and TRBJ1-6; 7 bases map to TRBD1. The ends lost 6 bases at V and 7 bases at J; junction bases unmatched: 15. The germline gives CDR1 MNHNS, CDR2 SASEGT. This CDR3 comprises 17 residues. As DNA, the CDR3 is TGTGCCAGCAGCCTCTTCCGGGACAGCCTTTACAATTCACCCCTCCACTTT. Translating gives CASSLFRDSLYNSPLHF.

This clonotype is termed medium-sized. Here the CDR3 reads CASSQDRQGIYEQYF. The CDR3 region has the DNA TGTGCCAGCAGCCAAGATCGTCAGGGTATCTACGAGCAGTACTTC. This sequence joins TRBV3-1 and TRBJ2-7; D is possibly TRBD1 (5 bases). Germline values: CDR1 LGHDT, CDR2 YNNKEL (reference sequence). This CDR3 is built from 15 residues. The V and J ends lost 0 bases and 3 bases respectively, with 12 bases between them.

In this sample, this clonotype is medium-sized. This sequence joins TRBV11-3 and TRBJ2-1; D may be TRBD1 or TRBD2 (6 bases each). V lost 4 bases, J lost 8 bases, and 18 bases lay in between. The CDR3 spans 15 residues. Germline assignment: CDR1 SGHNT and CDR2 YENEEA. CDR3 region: CASSSRGPGGDEQFF. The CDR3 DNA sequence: TGTGCCAGCAGCTCCAGGGGACCGGGCGGGGATGAGCAGTTCTTC.

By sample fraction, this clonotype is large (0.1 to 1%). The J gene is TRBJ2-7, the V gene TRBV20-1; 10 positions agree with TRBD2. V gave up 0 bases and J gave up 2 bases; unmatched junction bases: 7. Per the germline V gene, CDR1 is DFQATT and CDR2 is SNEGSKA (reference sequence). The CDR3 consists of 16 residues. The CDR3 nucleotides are TGCAGTGCTAGAGATCTGGCTAGCGGGAGAGCCTACGAGCAGTACTTC. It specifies CSARDLASGRAYEQYF.

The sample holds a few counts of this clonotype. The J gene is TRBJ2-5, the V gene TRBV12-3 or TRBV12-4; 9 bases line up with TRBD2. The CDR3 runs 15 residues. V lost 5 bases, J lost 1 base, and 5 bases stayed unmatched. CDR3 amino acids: CASSPLTSGQETQYF. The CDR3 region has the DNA TGTGCCAGCAGTCCCCTGACTAGCGGCCAAGAGACCCAGTACTTC.

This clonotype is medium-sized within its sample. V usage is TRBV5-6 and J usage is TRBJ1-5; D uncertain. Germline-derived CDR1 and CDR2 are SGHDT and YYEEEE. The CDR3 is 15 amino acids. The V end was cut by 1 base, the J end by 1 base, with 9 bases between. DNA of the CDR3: TGTGCCAGCAGCTTGAAGCCTACAAGCAATCAGCCCCAGCATTTT. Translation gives CASSLKPTSNQPQHF.

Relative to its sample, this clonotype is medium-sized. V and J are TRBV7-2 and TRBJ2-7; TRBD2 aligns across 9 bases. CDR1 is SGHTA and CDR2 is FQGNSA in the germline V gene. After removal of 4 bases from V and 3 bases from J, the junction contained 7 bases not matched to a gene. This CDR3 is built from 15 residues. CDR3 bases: TGTGCCAGCAGCTCCCGGGTAGCGGGAGACTACGAGCAGTACTTC. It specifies CASSSRVAGDYEQYF. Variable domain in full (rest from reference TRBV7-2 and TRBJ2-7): GAGVSQSPSNKVTEKGKDVELRCDPISGHTALYWYRQSLGQGLEFLIYFQGNSAPDKSGLPSDRFSAERTGGSVSTLTIQRTQQEDSAVYLCASSSRVAGDYEQYFGPGTRLTVT.

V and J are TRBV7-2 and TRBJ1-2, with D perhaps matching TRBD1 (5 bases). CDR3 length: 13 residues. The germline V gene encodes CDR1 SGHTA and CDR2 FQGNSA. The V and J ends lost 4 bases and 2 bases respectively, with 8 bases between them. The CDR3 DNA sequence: TGTGCCAGCAGCTCGGGACCAAACTATGGCTACACCTTC. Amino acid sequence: CASSSGPNYGYTF.

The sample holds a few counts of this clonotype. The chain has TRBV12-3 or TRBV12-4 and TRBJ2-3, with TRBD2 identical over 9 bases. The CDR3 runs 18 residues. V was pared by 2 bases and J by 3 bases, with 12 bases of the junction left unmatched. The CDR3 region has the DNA TGTGCCAGCAGTTTAAGGGCCCTTGCGGGAGGGCGGACAGATACGCAGTATTTT. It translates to CASSLRALAGGRTDTQYF.

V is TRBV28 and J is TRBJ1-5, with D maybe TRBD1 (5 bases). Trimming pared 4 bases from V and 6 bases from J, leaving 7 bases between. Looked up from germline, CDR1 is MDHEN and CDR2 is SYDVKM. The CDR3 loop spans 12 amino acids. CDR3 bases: TGTGCCAGCAGTTACAGGATTCAGCCCCAGCATTTT. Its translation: CASSYRIQPQHF.

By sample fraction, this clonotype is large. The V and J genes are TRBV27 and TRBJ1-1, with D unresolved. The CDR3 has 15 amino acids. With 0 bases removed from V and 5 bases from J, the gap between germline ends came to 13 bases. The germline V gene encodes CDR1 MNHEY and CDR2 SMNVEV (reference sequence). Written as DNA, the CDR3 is TGTGCCAGCAGTTTATCGGGTGCTGGGAGGACTGAAGCTTTCTTT. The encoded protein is CASSLSGAGRTEAFF.

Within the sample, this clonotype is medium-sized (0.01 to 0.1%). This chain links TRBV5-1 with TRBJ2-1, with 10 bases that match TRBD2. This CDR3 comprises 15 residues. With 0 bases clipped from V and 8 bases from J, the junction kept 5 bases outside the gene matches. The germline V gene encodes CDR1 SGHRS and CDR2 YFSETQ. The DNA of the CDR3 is TGCGCCAGCAGCTTGGCCTTAGCGGGAGGCCATGAGCAGTTCTTC. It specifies CASSLALAGGHEQFF.

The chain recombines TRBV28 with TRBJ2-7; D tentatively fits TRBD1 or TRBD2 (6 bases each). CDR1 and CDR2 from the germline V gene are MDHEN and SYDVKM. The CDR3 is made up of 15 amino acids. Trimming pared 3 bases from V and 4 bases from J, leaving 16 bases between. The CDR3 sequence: CASSFGGAGTYEQYF. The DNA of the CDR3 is TGTGCCAGCAGTTTTGGGGGCGCCGGGACTTACGAGCAGTACTTC.

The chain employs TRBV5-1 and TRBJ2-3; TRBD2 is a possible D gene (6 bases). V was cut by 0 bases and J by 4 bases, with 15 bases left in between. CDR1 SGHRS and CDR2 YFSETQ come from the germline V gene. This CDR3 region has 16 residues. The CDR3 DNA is TGCGCCAGCAGCTTGGTAGTTGGGGGAGGCGCAGATACGCAGTATTTT. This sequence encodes CASSLVVGGGADTQYF.

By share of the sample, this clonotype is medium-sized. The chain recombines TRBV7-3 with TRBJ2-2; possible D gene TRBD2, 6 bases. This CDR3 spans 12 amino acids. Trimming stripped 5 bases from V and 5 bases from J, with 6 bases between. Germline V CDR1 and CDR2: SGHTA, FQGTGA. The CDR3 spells CASSRGTGELFF. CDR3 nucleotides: TGTGCCAGCAGCCGGGGGACCGGGGAGCTGTTTTTT.

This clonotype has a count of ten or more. The CDR3 region has the DNA TGTGCCAGCAGTTTATTGGGGGGATCCTACGAGCAGTACTTC. It translates to CASSLLGGSYEQYF. The genes are TRBV28 and TRBJ2-7, with D possibly being TRBD2 (6 bases). Trimming stripped 1 base from V and 1 base from J, with 8 bases between. Germline V gene lookup returns CDR1 MDHEN and CDR2 SYDVKM. This CDR3 is 14 amino acids long.

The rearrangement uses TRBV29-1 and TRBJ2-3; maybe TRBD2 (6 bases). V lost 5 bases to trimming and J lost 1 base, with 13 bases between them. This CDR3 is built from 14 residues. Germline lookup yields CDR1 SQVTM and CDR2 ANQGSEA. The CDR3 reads CSVSPLAGTDTQYF. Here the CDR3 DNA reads TGCAGCGTTTCACCCTTAGCGGGCACAGATACGCAGTATTTT.

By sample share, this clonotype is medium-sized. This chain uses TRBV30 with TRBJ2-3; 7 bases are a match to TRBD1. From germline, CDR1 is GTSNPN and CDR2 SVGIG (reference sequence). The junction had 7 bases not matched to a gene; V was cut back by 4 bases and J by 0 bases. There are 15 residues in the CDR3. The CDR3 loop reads CAWNGAGGSTDTQYF. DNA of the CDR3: TGTGCCTGGAACGGGGCAGGGGGAAGCACAGATACGCAGTATTTT.

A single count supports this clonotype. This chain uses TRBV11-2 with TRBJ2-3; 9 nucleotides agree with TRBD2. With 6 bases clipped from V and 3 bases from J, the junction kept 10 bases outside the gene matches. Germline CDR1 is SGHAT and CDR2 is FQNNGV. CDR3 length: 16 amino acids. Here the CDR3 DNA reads TGTGCCAGCAGTTTACCCAGCGGGAGGTCGACAGATACGCAGTATTTT. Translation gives CASSLPSGRSTDTQYF.

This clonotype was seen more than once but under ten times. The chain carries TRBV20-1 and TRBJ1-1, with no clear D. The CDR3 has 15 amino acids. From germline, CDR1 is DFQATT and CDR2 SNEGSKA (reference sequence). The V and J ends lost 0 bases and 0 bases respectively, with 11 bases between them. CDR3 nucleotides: TGCAGTGCTAGAGATCATGGGAGGTTGAACACTGAAGCTTTCTTT. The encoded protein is CSARDHGRLNTEAFF.

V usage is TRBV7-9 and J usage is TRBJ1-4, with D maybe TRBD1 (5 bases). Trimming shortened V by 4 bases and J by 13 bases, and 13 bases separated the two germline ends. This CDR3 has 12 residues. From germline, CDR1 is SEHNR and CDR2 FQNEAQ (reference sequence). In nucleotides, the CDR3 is TGTGCCAGCAGCTCCTCCGGGGGAGGACTGTTTTTT. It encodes CASSSSGGGLFF.

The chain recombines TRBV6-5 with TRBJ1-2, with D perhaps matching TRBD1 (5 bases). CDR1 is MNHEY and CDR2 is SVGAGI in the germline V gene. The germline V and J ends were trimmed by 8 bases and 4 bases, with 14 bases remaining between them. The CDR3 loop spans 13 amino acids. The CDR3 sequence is CASGATDFYGYTF. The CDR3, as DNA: TGTGCCAGCGGGGCGACAGACTTCTATGGCTACACCTTC.

CDR3 coding DNA: TGCGCCAGCAGCTTTGCAGGGGGCAACGAGCAGTACTTC. Protein: CASSFAGGNEQYF. The chain links TRBV5-1 to TRBJ2-7; TRBD1 agrees at 8 bases. Germline CDR1 SGHRS, CDR2 YFSETQ. Losses at the gene ends were 2 bases for V and 5 bases for J; bases not matched to a gene: 3. The CDR3 has 13 amino acids.

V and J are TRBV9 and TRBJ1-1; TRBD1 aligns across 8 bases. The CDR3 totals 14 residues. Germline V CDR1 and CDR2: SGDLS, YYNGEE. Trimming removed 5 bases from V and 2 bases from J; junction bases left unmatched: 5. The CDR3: CASSPSGGNTEAFF. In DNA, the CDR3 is TGTGCCAGCAGTCCGTCAGGGGGCAACACTGAAGCTTTCTTT.

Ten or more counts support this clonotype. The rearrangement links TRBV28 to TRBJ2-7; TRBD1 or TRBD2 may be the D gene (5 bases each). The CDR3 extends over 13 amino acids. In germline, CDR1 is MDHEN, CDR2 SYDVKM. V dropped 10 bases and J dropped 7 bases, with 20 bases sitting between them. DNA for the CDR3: TGTGCCACCTCGGGGCAGCCCCGAGGGGAGCAGTACTTC. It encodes CATSGQPRGEQYF. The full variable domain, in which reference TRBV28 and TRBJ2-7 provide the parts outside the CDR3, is DVKVTQSSRYLVKRTGEKVFLECVQDMDHENMFWYRQDPGLGLRLIYFSYDVKMKEKGDIPEGYSVSREKKERFSLILESASTNQTSMYLCATSGQPRGEQYFGPGTRLTVT.

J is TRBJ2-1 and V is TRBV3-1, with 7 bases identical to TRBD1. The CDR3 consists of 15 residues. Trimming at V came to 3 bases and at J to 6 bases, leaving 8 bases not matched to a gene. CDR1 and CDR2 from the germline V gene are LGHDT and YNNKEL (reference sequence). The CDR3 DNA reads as TGTGCCAGCAGCCAGGGGACAGATCTTGGCAATGAGCAGTTCTTC. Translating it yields CASSQGTDLGNEQFF.

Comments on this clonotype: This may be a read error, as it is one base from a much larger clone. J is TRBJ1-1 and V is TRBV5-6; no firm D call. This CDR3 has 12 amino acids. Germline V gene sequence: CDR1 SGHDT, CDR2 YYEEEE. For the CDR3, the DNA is TGTGTCAGCAGCTTGCTGAGAGGTGAAGCTTTCTTT. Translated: CVSSLLRGEAFF.

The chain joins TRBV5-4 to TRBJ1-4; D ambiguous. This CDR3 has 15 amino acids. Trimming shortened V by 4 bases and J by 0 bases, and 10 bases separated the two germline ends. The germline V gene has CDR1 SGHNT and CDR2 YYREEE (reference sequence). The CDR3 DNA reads TGTGCCAGCAGCGATAGGACGGCAACTAATGAAAAACTGTTTTTT. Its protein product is CASSDRTATNEKLFF.

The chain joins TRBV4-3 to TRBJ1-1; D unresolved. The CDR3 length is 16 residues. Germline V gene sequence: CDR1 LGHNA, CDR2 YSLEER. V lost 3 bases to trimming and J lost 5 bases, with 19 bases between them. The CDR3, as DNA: TGCGCCAGCAGCCACGTCGACCCGGGAAGGAGGACTGAAGCTTTCTTT. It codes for CASSHVDPGRRTEAFF.